Listed below are T cell receptor beta chains from one sample, sequenced in a study of blood T cell repertoires in COVID-19. Assay: immunoSEQ multiplex PCR; the TCRdb copy retains only in-frame clones and omits some. The sample yields some 96,000 clones, roughly nine tenths seen once. Sequenced input: peripheral blood. The source is a man aged 60 to 75 with acute or convalescent COVID-19. CDR3s leave out the opening cysteine and the closing phenylalanine or tryptophan. Only some rows state a clone size, as once, few, many or a class for expanded clones.

j_gene: TRBJ1-2; abundance: NA; v_gene: TRBV6-4; CDR3aa: ASSDSSLGRGGYT
j_gene: TRBJ1-2; abundance: NA; v_gene: TRBV3-1/TRBV3-2; CDR3aa: ASSQVVDNFYGYT
j_gene: TRBJ1-2; abundance: NA; v_gene: TRBV7-9; CDR3aa: ASTGTRTGINYGYT
j_gene: TRBJ2-4; abundance: NA; v_gene: TRBV6-5; CDR3aa: ASRDRGMGIQY
j_gene: TRBJ1-3; abundance: NA; v_gene: TRBV4-2; CDR3aa: ASSQGPTGLSGNTIY
j_gene: TRBJ1-2; abundance: NA; v_gene: TRBV12-3/TRBV12-4; CDR3aa: ASRPTGGGGYT
j_gene: TRBJ1-2; abundance: NA; v_gene: TRBV4-1; CDR3aa: ASSQIGGDYGYT
j_gene: TRBJ1-4; abundance: NA; v_gene: TRBV5-4; CDR3aa: ASSRPGQGDEKLF
j_gene: TRBJ2-6; abundance: NA; v_gene: TRBV19; CDR3aa: ASSIVASTIDSGANVLT
j_gene: TRBJ1-1; abundance: few; v_gene: TRBV9; CDR3aa: ASSVGGSSTEAF
j_gene: TRBJ1-1; abundance: NA; v_gene: TRBV5-1; CDR3aa: ASSFSQDTEAF
j_gene: TRBJ2-2; abundance: NA; v_gene: TRBV4-2; CDR3aa: ASSRQGQSTGELF
j_gene: TRBJ1-1; abundance: NA; v_gene: TRBV4-1; CDR3aa: ASSPLDRKNTEAF
j_gene: TRBJ1-3; abundance: NA; v_gene: TRBV7-9; CDR3aa: ASSLVTGGGNTIY
j_gene: TRBJ2-1; abundance: NA; v_gene: TRBV5-1; CDR3aa: ASRLGEDEQF
j_gene: TRBJ2-2; abundance: NA; v_gene: TRBV10-2; CDR3aa: ASSRGQGGELF
j_gene: TRBJ1-2; abundance: NA; v_gene: TRBV27; CDR3aa: ASSAGGALLNTGYT
j_gene: TRBJ2-3; abundance: NA; v_gene: TRBV7-9; CDR3aa: ASSGIWGLVLDTQY
j_gene: TRBJ1-5; abundance: NA; v_gene: TRBV29-1; CDR3aa: SVRVSINQPQH
j_gene: TRBJ1-3; abundance: NA; v_gene: TRBV2; CDR3aa: ASRQDSSGNTIY
j_gene: TRBJ1-2; abundance: NA; v_gene: TRBV3-1/TRBV3-2; CDR3aa: ASRRGGEVVGYT
j_gene: TRBJ1-1; abundance: NA; v_gene: TRBV20-1; CDR3aa: SASTGNLNTEAF
j_gene: TRBJ1-5; abundance: NA; v_gene: TRBV7-6; CDR3aa: ASSLEGGNRGEQPQH
j_gene: TRBJ2-2; abundance: few; v_gene: TRBV23-1; CDR3aa: ASRQGFSGELF
j_gene: TRBJ2-1; abundance: NA; v_gene: TRBV5-4; CDR3aa: ASSGRGSYNEQF
j_gene: TRBJ1-4; abundance: NA; v_gene: TRBV27; CDR3aa: ASNLRGTENEKLF
j_gene: TRBJ1-2; abundance: once; v_gene: TRBV18; CDR3aa: ASSPDRMSGYT
j_gene: TRBJ2-5; abundance: NA; v_gene: TRBV5-1; CDR3aa: ASSLGGLAGGQETQY
j_gene: TRBJ1-1; abundance: NA; v_gene: TRBV5-4; CDR3aa: ASSLGRGPQSEAF
j_gene: TRBJ2-5; abundance: NA; v_gene: TRBV3-1/TRBV3-2; CDR3aa: ASSQDEGLLYQETQY
j_gene: TRBJ1-4; abundance: NA; v_gene: TRBV3-1/TRBV3-2; CDR3aa: ASSRMAETGLF
j_gene: TRBJ2-1; abundance: NA; v_gene: TRBV7-9; CDR3aa: ASSSSGGFRNEQF
j_gene: TRBJ1-2; abundance: NA; v_gene: TRBV7-8; CDR3aa: ASSLNSDGYT
j_gene: TRBJ2-7; abundance: NA; v_gene: TRBV19; CDR3aa: ASSPPGQNYEQY
j_gene: TRBJ1-4; abundance: NA; v_gene: TRBV19; CDR3aa: ASSTPGGSGEKLF
j_gene: TRBJ1-2; abundance: NA; v_gene: TRBV6-5; CDR3aa: ASSYGANYGYT
j_gene: TRBJ1-2; abundance: NA; v_gene: TRBV4-1; CDR3aa: ASSQVGLYGYT
j_gene: TRBJ2-1; abundance: NA; v_gene: TRBV5-1; CDR3aa: ASSLGARENEQF
j_gene: TRBJ1-2; abundance: NA; v_gene: TRBV5-1; CDR3aa: ASSPEGAGAGGYT
j_gene: TRBJ1-3; abundance: once; v_gene: TRBV6-5; CDR3aa: ASSLARGRNTIY